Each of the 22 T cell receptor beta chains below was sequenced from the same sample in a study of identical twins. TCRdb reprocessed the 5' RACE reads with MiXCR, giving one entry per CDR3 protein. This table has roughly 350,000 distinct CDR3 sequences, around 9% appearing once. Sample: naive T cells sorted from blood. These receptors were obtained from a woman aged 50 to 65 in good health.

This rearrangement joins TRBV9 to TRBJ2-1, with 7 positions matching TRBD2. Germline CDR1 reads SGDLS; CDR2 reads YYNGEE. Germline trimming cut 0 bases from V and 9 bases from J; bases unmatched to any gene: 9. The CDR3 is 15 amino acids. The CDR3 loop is CASSVGGGSETEQFF. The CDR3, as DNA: TGTGCCAGCAGCGTAGGGGGCGGGAGTGAGACTGAGCAGTTCTTC. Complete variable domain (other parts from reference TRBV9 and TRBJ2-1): DSGVTQTPKHLITATGQRVTLRCSPRSGDLSVYWYQQSLDQGLQFLIQYYNGEERAKGNILERFSAQQFPDLHSELNLSSLELGDSALYFCASSVGGGSETEQFFGPGTRLTVL.

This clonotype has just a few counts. CDR3 sequence (DNA): TGTGCCAGCAGTGACCGACTAGCGGGCCGCACCGGGGAGCTGTTTTTT. Protein product: CASSDRLAGRTGELFF. This sequence joins TRBV6-2 or TRBV6-3 and TRBJ2-2; the match to TRBD2 covers 10 bases. V shed 5 bases, J shed 4 bases, and the junction held 7 bases outside the gene matches. CDR1 is MNHEY, CDR2 SVGEGT, per germline. This CDR3 has 16 residues.

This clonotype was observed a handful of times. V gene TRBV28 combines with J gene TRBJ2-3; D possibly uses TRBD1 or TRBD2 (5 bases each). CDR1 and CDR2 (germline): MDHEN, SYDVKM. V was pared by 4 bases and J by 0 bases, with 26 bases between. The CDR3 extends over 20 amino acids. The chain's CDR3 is CASSSYPGRPRQESTDTQYF. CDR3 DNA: TGTGCCAGCAGTTCGTACCCGGGACGCCCGCGGCAAGAAAGCACAGATACGCAGTATTTT.

The CDR3 coding sequence is TGCAGTGCTAGAGAAGTTGGCGGGACGTACAATGAGCAGTTCTTC. It yields the protein CSAREVGGTYNEQFF. The J gene is TRBJ2-1, the V gene TRBV20-1, with D tentatively TRBD2 (6 bases). Trimming removed 0 bases at V and 4 bases at J, with 13 bases between. The CDR3 consists of 15 residues. The germline V gene encodes CDR1 DFQATT and CDR2 SNEGSKA (reference sequence).

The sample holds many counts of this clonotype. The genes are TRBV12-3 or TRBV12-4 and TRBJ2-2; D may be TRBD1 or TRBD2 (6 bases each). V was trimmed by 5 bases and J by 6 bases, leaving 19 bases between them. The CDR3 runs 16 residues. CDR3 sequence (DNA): TGTGCCAGCAGTATTCTTATGCGAGGGGGGTCCGGGGAGCTGTTTTTT. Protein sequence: CASSILMRGGSGELFF.

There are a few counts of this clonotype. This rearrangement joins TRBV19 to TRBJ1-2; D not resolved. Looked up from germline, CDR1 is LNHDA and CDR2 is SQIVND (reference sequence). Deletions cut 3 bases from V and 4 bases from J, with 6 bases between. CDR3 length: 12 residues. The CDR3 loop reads CASSISFYGYTF. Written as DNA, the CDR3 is TGTGCCAGTAGTATTTCCTTCTATGGCTACACCTTC.

The chain's CDR3 is CASGTQGQPQHF. The CDR3 DNA follows: TGTGCCAGCGGAACCCAGGGGCAGCCCCAGCATTTT. This rearrangement joins TRBV12-3 or TRBV12-4 to TRBJ1-5; the D gene is possibly TRBD1 (6 bases). This CDR3 has 12 residues. Trimming took off 8 bases at V and 7 bases at J, with 12 bases between the two ends.

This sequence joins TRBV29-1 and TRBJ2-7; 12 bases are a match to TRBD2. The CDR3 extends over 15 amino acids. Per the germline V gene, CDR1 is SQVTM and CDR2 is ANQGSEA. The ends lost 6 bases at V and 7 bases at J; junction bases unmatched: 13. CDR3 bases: TGCAGCGTCCTAGCGGGAGGGTCCTTCGGGAGGGAGCAGTACTTC. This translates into CSVLAGGSFGREQYF.

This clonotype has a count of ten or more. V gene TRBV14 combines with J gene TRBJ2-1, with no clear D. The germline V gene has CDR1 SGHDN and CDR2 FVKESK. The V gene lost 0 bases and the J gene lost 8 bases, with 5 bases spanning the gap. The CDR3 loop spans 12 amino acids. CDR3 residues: CASSQDVYEQFF. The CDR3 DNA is TGTGCCAGCAGCCAAGATGTGTATGAGCAGTTCTTC.

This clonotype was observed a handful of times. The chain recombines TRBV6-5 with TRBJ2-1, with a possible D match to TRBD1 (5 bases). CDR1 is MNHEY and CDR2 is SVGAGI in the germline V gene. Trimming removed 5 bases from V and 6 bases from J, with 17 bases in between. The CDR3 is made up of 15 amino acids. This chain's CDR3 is CASSNRLPWGNEQFF. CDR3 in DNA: TGTGCCAGCAGTAACAGGTTACCTTGGGGCAATGAGCAGTTCTTC.

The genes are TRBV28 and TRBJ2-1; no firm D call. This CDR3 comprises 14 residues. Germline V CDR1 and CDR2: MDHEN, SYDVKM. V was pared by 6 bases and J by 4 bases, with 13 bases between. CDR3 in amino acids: CASRPNGEYNEQFF. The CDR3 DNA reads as TGTGCCAGCAGGCCTAATGGAGAATACAATGAGCAGTTCTTC.

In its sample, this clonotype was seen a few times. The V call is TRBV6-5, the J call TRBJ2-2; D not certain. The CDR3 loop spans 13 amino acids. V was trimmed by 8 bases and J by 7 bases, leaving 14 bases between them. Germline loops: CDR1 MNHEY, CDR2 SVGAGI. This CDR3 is CASRNTGHGELFF. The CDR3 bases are TGTGCCAGCCGAAACACGGGTCACGGGGAGCTGTTTTTT.

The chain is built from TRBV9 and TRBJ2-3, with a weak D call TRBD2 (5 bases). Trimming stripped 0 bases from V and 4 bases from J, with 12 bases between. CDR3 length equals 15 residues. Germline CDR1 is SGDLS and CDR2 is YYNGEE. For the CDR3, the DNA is TGTGCCAGCAGCGTAGACAAGGCCGGGGCAGATACGCAGTATTTT. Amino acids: CASSVDKAGADTQYF.

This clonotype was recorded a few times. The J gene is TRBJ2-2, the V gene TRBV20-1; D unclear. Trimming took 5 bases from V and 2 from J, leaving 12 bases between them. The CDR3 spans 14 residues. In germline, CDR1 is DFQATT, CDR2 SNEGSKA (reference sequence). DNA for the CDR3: TGCAGTGCTCCAACCCAAAGAAACACCGGGGAGCTGTTTTTT. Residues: CSAPTQRNTGELFF.

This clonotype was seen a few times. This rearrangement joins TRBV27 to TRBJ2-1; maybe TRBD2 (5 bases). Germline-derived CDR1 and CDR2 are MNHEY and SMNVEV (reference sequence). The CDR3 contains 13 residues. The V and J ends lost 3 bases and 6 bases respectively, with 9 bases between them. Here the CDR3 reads CASSFRGFNEQFF. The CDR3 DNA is TGTGCCAGCAGTTTCCGGGGTTTCAATGAGCAGTTCTTC.

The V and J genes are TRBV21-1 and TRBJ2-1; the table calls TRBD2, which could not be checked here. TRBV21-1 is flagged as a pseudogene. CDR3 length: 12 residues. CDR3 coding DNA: TGTGCCAGCAAAGGGAGTTTCCATGAGCAGTTCTTC. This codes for CASKGSFHEQFF.

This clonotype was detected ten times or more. This CDR3 reads CAISVNDEQYF. The DNA of the CDR3 is TGTGCCATCAGTGTTAACGACGAGCAGTACTTC. The chain joins TRBV10-3 to TRBJ2-7; D is undetermined. This CDR3 comprises 11 residues. Trimming shortened V by 4 bases and J by 5 bases, and 6 bases separated the two germline ends. In germline, CDR1 is ENHRY, CDR2 SYGVKD.

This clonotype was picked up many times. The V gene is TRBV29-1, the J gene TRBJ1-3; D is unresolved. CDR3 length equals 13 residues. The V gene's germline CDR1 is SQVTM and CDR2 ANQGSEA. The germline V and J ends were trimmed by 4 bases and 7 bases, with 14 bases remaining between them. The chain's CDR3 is CSVVWQDRNTIYF. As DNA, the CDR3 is TGCAGCGTTGTGTGGCAAGATCGGAACACCATATATTTT.

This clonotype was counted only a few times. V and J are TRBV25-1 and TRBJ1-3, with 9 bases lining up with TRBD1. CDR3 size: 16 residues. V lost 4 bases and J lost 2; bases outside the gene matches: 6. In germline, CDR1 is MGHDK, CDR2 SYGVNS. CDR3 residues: CASSVRTGGTGNTIYF. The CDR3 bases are TGTGCCAGCAGTGTTCGTACAGGGGGCACTGGAAACACCATATATTTT.

The CDR3 DNA is TGCGCCAGCAGGCCACAGGGGGCGGGTGGCTACACCTTC. This translates into CASRPQGAGGYTF. The gene calls are TRBV10-2 and TRBJ1-2, with 9 bases that match TRBD1. The CDR3 is 13 amino acids. Germline trimming cut 6 bases from V and 7 bases from J; bases unmatched to any gene: 6. Per the germline V gene, CDR1 is WSHSY and CDR2 is SAAADI.

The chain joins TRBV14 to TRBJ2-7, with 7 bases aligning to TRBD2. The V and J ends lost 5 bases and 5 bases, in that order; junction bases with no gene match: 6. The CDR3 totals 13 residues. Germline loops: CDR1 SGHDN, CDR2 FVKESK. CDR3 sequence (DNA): TGTGCCAGCAGCTACGGGAGGACGGACGAGCAGTACGTC. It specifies CASSYGRTDEQYV.

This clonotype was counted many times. CDR3 nucleotide sequence: TGTGCCAGCAGCGGACTGCCACAGGGGTACACTGAAGCTTTCTTT. This sequence encodes CASSGLPQGYTEAFF. The chain links TRBV9 to TRBJ1-1; 7 bases match TRBD1. V shed 3 bases, J shed 3 bases, and the junction held 8 bases outside the gene matches. The CDR3 sequence is 15 residues long. In germline, CDR1 is SGDLS, CDR2 YYNGEE. Together with reference TRBV9 and TRBJ1-1, the CDR3 gives the full variable domain: DSGVTQTPKHLITATGQRVTLRCSPRSGDLSVYWYQQSLDQGLQFLIQYYNGEERAKGNILERFSAQQFPDLHSELNLSSLELGDSALYFCASSGLPQGYTEAFFGQGTRLTVV.